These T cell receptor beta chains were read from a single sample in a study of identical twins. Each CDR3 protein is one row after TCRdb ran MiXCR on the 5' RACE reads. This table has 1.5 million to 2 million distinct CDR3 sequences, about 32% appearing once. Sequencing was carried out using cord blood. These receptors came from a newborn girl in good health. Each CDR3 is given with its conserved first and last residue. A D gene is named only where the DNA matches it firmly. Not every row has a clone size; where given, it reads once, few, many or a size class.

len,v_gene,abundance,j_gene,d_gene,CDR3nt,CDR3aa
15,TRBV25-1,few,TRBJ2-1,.,TGTGCCAGCAGTGAATTGGTGCAGGGGAGGAATGAGCAGTTCTTC,CASSELVQGRNEQFF
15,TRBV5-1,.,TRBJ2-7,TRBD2,TGCGCCAGCAGCTTATTAGCGGGAGCCGACTACGAGCAGTACTTC,CASSLLAGADYEQYF
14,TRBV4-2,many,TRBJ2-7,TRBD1,TGTGCCAGCAGCCAAGCGGGACAGGGGTACGAGCAGTACTTC,CASSQAGQGYEQYF
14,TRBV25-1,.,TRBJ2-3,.,TGTGCCAGCAGGTCCAAGGACGGCACAGATACGCAGTATTTT,CASRSKDGTDTQYF
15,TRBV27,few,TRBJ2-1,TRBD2,TGTGCCAGCAGTTTAGAGTGGACTAGCTTCGGGGAGCAGTTCTTC,CASSLEWTSFGEQFF
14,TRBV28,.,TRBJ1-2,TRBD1,TGTGCCAGCAGTTTGATTGAAGGGGGCCGGGGCTACACCTTC,CASSLIEGGRGYTF
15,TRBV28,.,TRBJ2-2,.,TGTGCCAGCAGTTTATGGGGCCGGAACACCGGGGAGCTGTTTTTT,CASSLWGRNTGELFF
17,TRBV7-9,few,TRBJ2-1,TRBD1,TGTGCCAGCAGCCCAAAGTCCGGGACAGGAATCTACAATGAGCAGTTCTTC,CASSPKSGTGIYNEQFF
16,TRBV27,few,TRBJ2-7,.,TGTGCCAGCAGTTTATCGATGGTGGGACTGACCTACGAGCAGTACTTC,CASSLSMVGLTYEQYF
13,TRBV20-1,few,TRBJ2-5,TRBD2,TGCAGTGCTAGAAGTAGCGGGGGGGAGACCCAGTACTTC,CSARSSGGETQYF
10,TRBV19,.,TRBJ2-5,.,TGTGCCAGGCCCAGGGAGACCCAGTACTTC,CARPRETQYF
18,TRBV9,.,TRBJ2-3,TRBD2,TGTGCCAGCAGCGTACCCCGAGGAGGCGGGGGTAGCACAGATACGCAGTATTTT,CASSVPRGGGGSTDTQYF
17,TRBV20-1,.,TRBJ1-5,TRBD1,TGCAGTGCTAGAGCTCCGGGACAGCCTTATAGCAATCAGCCCCAGCATTTT,CSARAPGQPYSNQPQHF
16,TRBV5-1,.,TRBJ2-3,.,TGCGCCAGCAGCTCTGGGAGATGGGTTGGCACAGATACGCAGTATTTT,CASSSGRWVGTDTQYF
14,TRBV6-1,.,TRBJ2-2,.,TGTGCCAGCAGACAGGGTTCGAACACCGGGGAGCTGTTTTTT,CASRQGSNTGELFF
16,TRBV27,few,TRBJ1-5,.,TGTGCCAGCAGTAGCGCCACAGGGTTTAACAATCAGCCCCAGCATTTT,CASSSATGFNNQPQHF
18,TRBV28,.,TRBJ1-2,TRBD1,TGTGCCAGCAGTTCCCCTCGGACAGGGGGCGAATCTCCCTATGGCTACACCTTC,CASSSPRTGGESPYGYTF
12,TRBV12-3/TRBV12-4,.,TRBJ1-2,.,TGTGCCAGCAGTTCGATAGGGGATGGCTACACCTTC,CASSSIGDGYTF
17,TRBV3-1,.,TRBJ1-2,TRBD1,TGTGCCAGCAGCCCTATTGTTACAGGGGGCTTTAACTATGGCTACACCTTC,CASSPIVTGGFNYGYTF
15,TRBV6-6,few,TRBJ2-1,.,TGTGCCACCATAGTTCACTTGGCCTCCTACAATGAGCAGTTCTTC,CATIVHLASYNEQFF
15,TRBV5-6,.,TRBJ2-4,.,TGTGCCAGCAGCTTGAAAAGGGGGGCCAAAAACATTCAGTACTTC,CASSLKRGAKNIQYF
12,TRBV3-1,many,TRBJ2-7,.,TGTGCCAGCAGCCATGGGGTCTACGAGCAGTACTTC,CASSHGVYEQYF
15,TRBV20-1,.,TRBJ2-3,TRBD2,TGCAGTGCTAGAGATTGGACTAGCGGAACAGATACGCAGTATTTT,CSARDWTSGTDTQYF
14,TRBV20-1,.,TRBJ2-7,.,TGCAGTGCTAGAGTTCCCCATCCGCCCTACGAGCAGTACTTC,CSARVPHPPYEQYF
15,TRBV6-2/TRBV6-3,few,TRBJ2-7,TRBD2,TGTGCCAGCAGTTACGGACTAGCGGATACCTACGAGCAGTACTTC,CASSYGLADTYEQYF
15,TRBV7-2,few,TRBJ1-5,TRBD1,TGTGCCAGCAGCTTAGTGGGACAGCTCAATCAGCCCCAGCATTTT,CASSLVGQLNQPQHF
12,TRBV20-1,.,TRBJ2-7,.,TGCAGTGCTAGAGATCCGGGTCACAGGCAGTACTTC,CSARDPGHRQYF
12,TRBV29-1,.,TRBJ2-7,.,TGCAGCGCCCAGCAGGAAACCTACGAGCAGTACTTC,CSAQQETYEQYF
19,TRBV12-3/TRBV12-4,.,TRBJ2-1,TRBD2,TGTGCCAGCAGGTCCCCGGGACTAGCGGGTTTTACCTCCTACAATGAGCAGTTCTTC,CASRSPGLAGFTSYNEQFF
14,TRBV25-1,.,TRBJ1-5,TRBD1,TGTGCCAGCAGGGACAGGGAGGGCAATCAGCCCCAGCATTTT,CASRDREGNQPQHF
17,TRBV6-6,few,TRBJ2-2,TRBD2,TGTGCCAGCAGTCGAACAATAGCGGGGGCCAACACCGGGGAGCTGTTTTTT,CASSRTIAGANTGELFF
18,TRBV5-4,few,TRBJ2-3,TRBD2,TGTGCCAGCACCCCTCGGCTAGCGGGGGGTTTATTCACAGATACGCAGTATTTT,CASTPRLAGGLFTDTQYF
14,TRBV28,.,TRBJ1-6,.,TGTGCCAGCAGTTTACGGGTCCCCGGGTCACCCCTCCACTTT,CASSLRVPGSPLHF
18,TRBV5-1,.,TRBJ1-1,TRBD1,TGCGCCAGCAGCTTGGCGAGGGGACAGTGGGTCGGGAGCACTGAAGCTTTCTTT,CASSLARGQWVGSTEAFF
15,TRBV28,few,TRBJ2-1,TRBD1,TGTGCCAGCATGATCGACAGGGGTCGGTACAATGAGCAGTTCTTC,CASMIDRGRYNEQFF
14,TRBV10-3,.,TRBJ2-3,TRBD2,TGTTCCATCAGTGGGACTAGCACCACAGATACGCAGTATTTT,CSISGTSTTDTQYF
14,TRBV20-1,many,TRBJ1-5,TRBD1,TGCAGTGCCGATTCCGACAGGGTCAATCAGCCCCAGCATTTT,CSADSDRVNQPQHF